The rows below give T cell receptor beta chains drawn from one sample of a study of blood T cell repertoires in COVID-19. Clones were read by immunoSEQ multiplex PCR, and TCRdb kept only the in-frame ones, dropping some. The table shows some 200,000 clones, with more than 75% occurring only once. Material for sequencing was peripheral blood. The source of these receptors is an elderly man with acute or convalescent COVID-19. The CDR3 runs from the conserved cysteine through the conserved F or W. A D gene is named only where the DNA matches it firmly. Clone size, where shown, is once, few, many, or a class for clones that have expanded.

>TRBJ2-1|TRBV6-2/TRBV6-3|NA|NA
CASSYQAYNEQFF
>TRBJ1-5|TRBV5-1|TRBD1|NA
CASSVGTGHSGNQPQHF
>TRBJ2-5|TRBV11-3|NA|NA
CASSLGQAETQYF
>TRBJ1-3|TRBV5-1|TRBD1|NA
CASSLDRPGGGSGNTIYF
>TRBJ2-5|TRBV30|NA|NA
CAWSVGGGSETQYF
>TRBJ2-1|TRBV18|TRBD2|few
CASSPGSGRINEQFF
>TRBJ2-7|TRBV5-3|TRBD1|NA
CARRGQPSSYEQYF
>TRBJ1-5|TRBV28|TRBD1|NA
CASSGQGRQPQHF
>TRBJ2-1|TRBV27|NA|NA
CASSLGNPYNEQFF
>TRBJ1-2|TRBV4-1|TRBD1|NA
CASSQDIPTGLFGYTF
>TRBJ2-1|TRBV27|NA|NA
CASSMGGSYNEQFF
>TRBJ1-5|TRBV6-2/TRBV6-3|NA|NA
CASSYLGVGNQPQHF
>TRBJ2-7|TRBV6-6|NA|NA
CASSQTYEQYF
>TRBJ2-6|TRBV6-6|NA|NA
CASKAGASGANVLTF
>TRBJ1-5|TRBV27|NA|NA
CASSFDRDSQPQHF
>TRBJ2-1|TRBV19|TRBD2|NA
CASSPAGLAGGHKWASSYNEQFF
>TRBJ2-7|TRBV7-9|NA|NA
CASSPGTPKNEQYF
>TRBJ1-5|TRBV28|NA|NA
CASISLPGFNQPQHF
>TRBJ2-3|TRBV18|TRBD2|NA
CASSPSGLAGARTDTQYF
>TRBJ1-2|TRBV6-1|NA|few
CASSEQGFGYGYTF
>TRBJ1-1|TRBV30|NA|NA
CAWIFITEAFF